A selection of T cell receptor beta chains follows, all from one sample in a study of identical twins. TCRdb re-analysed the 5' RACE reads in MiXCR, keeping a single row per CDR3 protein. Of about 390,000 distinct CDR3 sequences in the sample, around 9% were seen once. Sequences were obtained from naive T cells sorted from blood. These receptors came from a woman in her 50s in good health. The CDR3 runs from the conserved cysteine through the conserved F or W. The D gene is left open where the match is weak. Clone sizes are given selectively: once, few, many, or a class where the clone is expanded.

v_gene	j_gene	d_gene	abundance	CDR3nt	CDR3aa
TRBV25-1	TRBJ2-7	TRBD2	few	TGTGCCAGCGCCGGGGGGTTCGAGCAGTACTTC	CASAGGFEQYF
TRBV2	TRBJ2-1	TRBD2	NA	TGTGCCAGCACCCAATTGACTAGCGGGAGGGCCGTCGGTGAGCAGTTCTTC	CASTQLTSGRAVGEQFF
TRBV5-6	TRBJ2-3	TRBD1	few	TGTGCCAGCAGCTTTGTCCCGGGACAGGGATTAACAGATACGCAGTATTTT	CASSFVPGQGLTDTQYF
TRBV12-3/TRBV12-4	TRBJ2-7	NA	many	TGTGCCAGCACCATGGGCGCGCACTACGAGCAGTACTTC	CASTMGAHYEQYF
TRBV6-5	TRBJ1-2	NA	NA	TGTGCCAGTGGGGGGGCAAAACAGTATGGCTACACCTTC	CASGGAKQYGYTF
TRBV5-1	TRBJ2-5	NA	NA	TGCGCCAGCCGGGCGGGCCTAGCGAGGATCCAAGAGACCCAGTACTTC	CASRAGLARIQETQYF
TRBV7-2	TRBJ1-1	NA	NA	TGTGCCAGCAGCTTACAACGAGAAGCTTTCTTT	CASSLQREAFF
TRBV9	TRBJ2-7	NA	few	TGTGCCTCTGGCGCCAATGAAATGGGCGAGCAGTACTTC	CASGANEMGEQYF
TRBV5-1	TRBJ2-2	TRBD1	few	TGCGCCAGCAGTACCGGGACAGGGGGCCTCGCGAACACCGGGGAGCTGTTTTTT	CASSTGTGGLANTGELFF
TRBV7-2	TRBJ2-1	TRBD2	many	TGTGCCAGCAGCTTTTGGACTAGCGGGGTTTCAGAGTACAATGAGCAGTTCTTC	CASSFWTSGVSEYNEQFF
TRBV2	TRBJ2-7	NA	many	TGTGCCAGCAGTGCGATCGGCTACGGCACCTACGAGCAGTACTTC	CASSAIGYGTYEQYF
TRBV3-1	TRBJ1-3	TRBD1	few	TGTGCCAGCAGCCCACCGGGACAGCATTTGGGAAACACCATATATTTT	CASSPPGQHLGNTIYF
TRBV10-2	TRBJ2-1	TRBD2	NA	TGCGCCAGCAGCGAGGGGGGACTAGAAATCTATGAGCAGTTCTTC	CASSEGGLEIYEQFF
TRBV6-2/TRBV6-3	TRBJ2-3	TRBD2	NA	TGTGCCAGCAGTTACTCGGCGCGGGGGGCCACAGATACGCAGTATTTT	CASSYSARGATDTQYF
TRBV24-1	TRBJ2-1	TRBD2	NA	TGTGCCACCAGTGATCAGGGACTAGCGGGAGAACCCTACAATGAGCAGTTCTTC	CATSDQGLAGEPYNEQFF
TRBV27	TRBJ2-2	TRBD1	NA	TGTGCCAGCAGTTTATCCCAGCCAGGGGGCTCTTATCCAGCCGGGGAGCTGTTTTTT	CASSLSQPGGSYPAGELFF
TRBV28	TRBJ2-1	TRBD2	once	TGTGCCAGCAGCTTTTTACCGGGACTAGCGGGCTATTACAATGAGCAGTTCTTC	CASSFLPGLAGYYNEQFF
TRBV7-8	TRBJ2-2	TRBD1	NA	TGTGCCAGCAGCTTAGGGACAGGGATGAGCGACACCGGGGAGCTGTTTTTT	CASSLGTGMSDTGELFF
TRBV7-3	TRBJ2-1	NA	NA	TGTGCCAGCAGCTCCCCAGGTGTCTACAATGAGCAGTTCTTC	CASSSPGVYNEQFF
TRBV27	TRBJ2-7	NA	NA	TGTGCCAGCAGTTCACTGACTGGCAGAGGGGAGCGCTTC	CASSSLTGRGERF
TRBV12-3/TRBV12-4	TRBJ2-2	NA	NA	TGTGCCAGCAGGACCGGACAGATATCGGAGCTGTTTTTT	CASRTGQISELFF
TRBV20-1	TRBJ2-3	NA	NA	TGCAGTGCTAGTTCTGGTGCGCAGTATTTT	CSASSGAQYF